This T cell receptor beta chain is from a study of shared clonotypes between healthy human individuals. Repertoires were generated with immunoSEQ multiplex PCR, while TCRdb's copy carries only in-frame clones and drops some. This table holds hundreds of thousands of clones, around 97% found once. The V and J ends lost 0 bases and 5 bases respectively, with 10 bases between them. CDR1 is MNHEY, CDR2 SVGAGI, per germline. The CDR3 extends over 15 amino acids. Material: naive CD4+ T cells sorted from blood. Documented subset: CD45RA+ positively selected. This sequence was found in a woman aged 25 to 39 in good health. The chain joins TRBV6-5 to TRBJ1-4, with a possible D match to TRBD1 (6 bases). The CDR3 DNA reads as TGTGCCAGCAGTTACTCGGGGGCAAGGAATGAAAAACTGTTTTTT. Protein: CASSYSGARNEKLFF.